Listed below are T cell receptor beta chains from one sample, sequenced in a study of CD8 T cells in ankylosing spondylitis. Via MiXCR, TCRdb re-called the 5' RACE reads, giving one row per CDR3 protein. Of 350,000 or so distinct CDR3 sequences listed, under 15% were seen once; the top ten hold 0.95% to 1.4%. Sequencing input: blood, either unsorted or a sorted T cell fraction (not recorded which). These receptors originate from a male donor with ankylosing spondylitis or in good health (not recorded which). Each CDR3 is given with its conserved first and last residue. A D gene is named only where the DNA matches it firmly. Not every row has a clone size; where given, it reads once, few, many or a size class.

d_gene,v_gene,abundance,j_gene,CDR3aa,CDR3nt
TRBD2,TRBV12-3/TRBV12-4,-,TRBJ2-1,CASSYQTSGRAYNEQFF,TGTGCCAGCAGTTACCAGACTAGCGGGAGGGCCTACAATGAGCAGTTCTTC
TRBD2,TRBV25-1,-,TRBJ2-1,CASSEFGEGRAYNEQFF,TGTGCCAGCAGTGAATTTGGGGAGGGCAGGGCCTACAATGAGCAGTTCTTC
TRBD2,TRBV18,few,TRBJ2-7,CASSSFGGRAYEQYF,TGTGCCAGCTCGTCCTTTGGCGGGAGGGCCTACGAGCAGTACTTC
TRBD1,TRBV5-1,few,TRBJ1-4,CASSFLPPGTGFEKLFF,TGCGCCAGCAGCTTTTTACCACCCGGGACAGGGTTCGAAAAACTGTTTTTT
-,TRBV7-9,-,TRBJ2-3,CASSSSRGAGRTDTQYF,TGTGCCAGCAGCTCCAGCCGGGGGGCCGGGAGGACAGATACGCAGTATTTT
-,TRBV18,-,TRBJ2-3,CASSPLSLLGTDTQYF,TGTGCCAGCTCACCATTGTCTCTCCTGGGGACAGATACGCAGTATTTT
TRBD1,TRBV4-1,-,TRBJ2-3,CASSQAGQGAWDTQYF,TGCGCCAGCAGCCAGGCCGGACAGGGGGCTTGGGATACGCAGTATTTT
-,TRBV20-1,-,TRBJ2-1,CSAMRAYEQFF,TGCAGTGCGATGAGGGCGTATGAGCAGTTCTTC
-,TRBV3-1,-,TRBJ2-6,CASSGPGANVLTF,TGTGCCAGCTCGGGTCCTGGGGCCAACGTCCTGACTTTC
-,TRBV20-1,few,TRBJ2-3,CSVGGQGSTDTQYF,TGCAGTGTCGGGGGACAAGGGAGCACAGATACGCAGTATTTT
-,TRBV12-3/TRBV12-4,many,TRBJ2-1,CASSFSPGDEQFF,TGTGCCAGCAGTTTCTCCCCCGGCGATGAGCAGTTCTTC
-,TRBV5-4,-,TRBJ2-1,CASSLATGSQNEQFF,TGTGCCAGCAGCTTGGCGACGGGATCACAGAATGAGCAGTTCTTC
-,TRBV28,many,TRBJ2-4,CASSQGPTRRNIQYF,TGTGCCAGCAGTCAAGGACCCACCAGGAGAAACATTCAGTACTTC